One and the same sample provided the 8 T cell receptor beta chains below, sequenced in a study of blood T cells in healthy people across ages. The second PCR ran roughly 7 to 11 cycles with a sample-barcoded 5' primer and J-beta primers. TCRdb ran MiXCR on the 5' RACE reads and lists one entry per CDR3 protein. The data show about 1.6 million distinct CDR3 sequences, 30% to 35% seen once. Sequencing input: blood. The receptors shown here come from a woman in her twenties or thirties in good health.

In its sample, this clonotype was seen a few times. This rearrangement joins TRBV4-1 to TRBJ2-7; D not certain. V was pared by 1 base and J by 2 bases, with 15 bases between. This CDR3 is 16 amino acids long. Germline V gene lookup returns CDR1 MGHRA and CDR2 YSYEKL. As DNA, the CDR3 is TGCGCCAGCAGCCAAGCCCCAGACTTCCGGACCTACGAGCAGTACTTC. The encoded protein is CASSQAPDFRTYEQYF.

The V call is TRBV6-6, the J call TRBJ1-6; TRBD1 aligns across 8 bases. Germline V gives CDR1 MNHNY, CDR2 SVGAGI (reference sequence). CDR3 length: 16 residues. The ends lost 4 bases at V and 4 bases at J; junction bases unmatched: 6. CDR3 sequence: CASSSADRGYNSPLHF. The CDR3 DNA reads TGTGCCAGCAGTTCCGCCGACAGGGGATATAATTCACCCCTCCACTTT.

The chain employs TRBV3-1 and TRBJ1-3; possible D gene TRBD1, 6 bases. The CDR3 sequence is 15 residues long. In germline, CDR1 is LGHDT, CDR2 YNNKEL (reference sequence). Trimming left V 2 bases short and J 4 bases short, with 12 bases between. The CDR3: CASSQRTVIGNTIYF. CDR3 DNA: TGTGCCAGCAGCCAACGGACAGTTATCGGAAACACCATATATTTT.

The CDR3 DNA is TGTGCCAGCAGTTTTATGAGACAAAACGGGGAGCTGTTTTTT. This translates into CASSFMRQNGELFF. The chain recombines TRBV28 with TRBJ2-2; D gene uncertain. The V end was cut by 3 bases, the J end by 7 bases, with 12 bases between. CDR3 length equals 14 residues. Germline values: CDR1 MDHEN, CDR2 SYDVKM. Supplemented by reference TRBV28 and TRBJ2-2, the full variable domain reads DVKVTQSSRYLVKRTGEKVFLECVQDMDHENMFWYRQDPGLGLRLIYFSYDVKMKEKGDIPEGYSVSREKKERFSLILESASTNQTSMYLCASSFMRQNGELFFGEGSRLTVL.

This sequence joins TRBV5-4 and TRBJ2-3; D call uncertain. Trimming left V 9 bases short and J 0 bases short, with 11 bases between. The CDR3 covers 13 residues. CDR1 is SGHNT and CDR2 is YYREEE in the germline V gene (reference sequence). The CDR3 nucleotides read TGTGCCATCCTGGTTGCTAGCACAGATACGCAGTATTTT. Its protein is CAILVASTDTQYF.

In this sample, this clonotype turned up a few times. This chain links TRBV24-1 with TRBJ2-7; possibly TRBD2 for D (5 bases). Judging by the DNA end, TRBJ2-5 fits better; the J call may be wrong. CDR1 and CDR2 from the germline V gene are KGHDR and SFDVKD. The CDR3 sequence is 14 residues long. The CDR3 protein is CATSDTRVKETQYF. The CDR3 DNA follows: TGTGCCACCAGTGATACTAGAGTTAAGGAGACCCAGTACTTC.

V usage is TRBV11-2 and J usage is TRBJ2-7; no clear D gene. Deletions cut 0 bases from V and 2 bases from J, with 11 bases between. CDR1 is SGHAT and CDR2 is FQNNGV in the germline V gene. The CDR3 sequence is 15 residues long. In DNA form, the CDR3 reads TGTGCCAGCAGCTTAGAGACTGGCCGAGCCTACGAGCAGTACTTC. Encoded protein: CASSLETGRAYEQYF.

This clonotype was observed at least ten times. The CDR3 sequence is CASSSAGGLNEQFF. CDR3 bases: TGTGCCAGCAGCTCAGCGGGGGGTTTGAATGAGCAGTTCTTC. The genes are TRBV7-2 and TRBJ2-1, with 9 bases lining up with TRBD2. V lost 4 bases, J lost 7 bases, and 5 bases stayed unmatched. CDR1 and CDR2 from the germline V gene are SGHTA and FQGNSA. The CDR3 contains 14 residues.